Reported below is one T cell receptor (beta chain). Here immunoSEQ multiplex PCR was the method, and the copy in TCRdb shows in-frame clones only, minus some. The table records tens of thousands of clones, over 85% of them present only once. The CDR3 totals 13 residues. V lost 2 bases and J lost 7, with 12 bases in between. Germline CDR1 KGHSH, CDR2 LQKENI. The data were taken from a study of control samples from healthy donors and cancer patients. Specimen: blood. The receptor's source is a man in his fifties or sixties in good health. The V call is TRBV18, the J call TRBJ2-7; no firm D call. The CDR3 reads CASSPATQSEQYF. As DNA, the CDR3 is TGTGCCAGCTCACCAGCGACCCAAAGTGAGCAGTACTTC.